This TCR beta chain stems from a study of Graves' ophthalmopathy and Graves' hyperthyroidism. Amplification targeted the TCR beta CDR3 regions, with RNA transcripts as the source material. First-round RT-PCR used HTBI primers; second-round multiplex PCR followed. TCRdb re-called the multiplex PCR reads through MiXCR, storing one row per CDR3 protein. The table has some 350,000 distinct CDR3 sequences, roughly 15% seen once. This CDR3 spans 12 amino acids. Per the germline V gene, CDR1 is DFQATT and CDR2 is SNEGSKA (reference sequence). V lost 2 bases and J lost 7, with 11 bases in between. This clonotype has only a few counts.

The V and J genes are TRBV20-1 and TRBJ2-5, with D unresolved. The source material was peripheral blood. The receptor's source is an adult woman with stable Graves' hyperthyroidism. The CDR3, as DNA: TGCAGTGCTAGACCACAGTCGTCGACCCAGTACTTC. It codes for CSARPQSSTQYF.